This entry lists 28 T cell receptor beta chains sequenced from one sample in a study of beta chain features in type 1 diabetes. Study conclusions and caveats: Within each of all four CD4+ subsets, Type 1 diabetes patients had TCRB CDR3s that were moderately but significantly shorter.

The antigens of these receptors remain unknown. Of the isolated RNA, all was reverse transcribed, and so the sequenced material was expressed TCRB transcripts. Generated by immunoSEQ multiplex PCR, the TCRdb table keeps only in-frame clones and is missing some. Of 500,000 to 800,000 clones listed, about an eighth are singletons. Sequenced: naive CD4+ T cells from blood. These receptor sequences come from a young man with type 1 diabetes.

Only a few counts were recorded for this clone. This chain connects TRBV7-6 to TRBJ1-6, with 10 bases that match TRBD1. The CDR3 is made up of 14 amino acids. V shed 4 bases, J shed 11 bases, and the junction held 5 bases outside the gene matches. CDR1 and CDR2 from the germline V gene are SGHVS and FNYEAQ. The CDR3: CASSSGQGGAPLHF. CDR3 in DNA: TGTGCCAGCAGCTCTGGACAGGGGGGAGCACCCCTCCACTTT.

The genes are TRBV28 and TRBJ2-3; D unclear. The CDR3 spans 14 residues. In germline, CDR1 is MDHEN, CDR2 SYDVKM. The V end lost 3 bases, the J end lost 2 bases, and 9 bases lay between the germline ends. CDR3 region: CASSLGGTTDTQYF. The CDR3 DNA reads as TGTGCCAGCAGTTTGGGCGGCACCACAGATACGCAGTATTTT.

Only a few counts were recorded for this clone. The V and J genes are TRBV19 and TRBJ2-2; 9 nucleotides align to TRBD2. Germline CDR1 and CDR2: LNHDA and SQIVND (reference sequence). V dropped 6 bases and J dropped 6; count of bases not matched to a gene: 2. The CDR3 covers 13 residues. Written as DNA, the CDR3 is TGTGCCAGTAGCAAGCGGGAGGCCGGGGAGCTGTTTTTT. This codes for CASSKREAGELFF. The full variable domain, rest sourced from reference TRBV19 and TRBJ2-2, is DGGITQSPKYLFRKEGQNVTLSCEQNLNHDAMYWYRQDPGQGLRLIYYSQIVNDFQKGDIAEGYSVSREKKESFPLTVTSAQKNPTAFYLCASSKREAGELFFGEGSRLTVL.

The chain employs TRBV5-1 and TRBJ2-3, with D possibly being TRBD2 (5 bases). The germline gives CDR1 SGHRS, CDR2 YFSETQ. This CDR3 has 13 amino acids. Trimming removed 7 bases from V and 1 base from J, with 10 bases in between. In nucleotides, the CDR3 is TGCGCCAGCTCCCACGGGGGCACAGATACGCAGTATTTT. Residues: CASSHGGTDTQYF.

J is TRBJ2-3 and V is TRBV4-2, with D unclear. With 1 base removed from V and 4 bases from J, the gap between germline ends came to 15 bases. This CDR3 spans 16 amino acids. The germline V gene has CDR1 LGHNA and CDR2 YNFKEQ. The chain's CDR3 is CASSQGLSAAPDTQYF. As DNA, the CDR3 is TGTGCCAGCAGCCAAGGTCTCTCGGCGGCCCCAGATACGCAGTATTTT.

The chain has TRBV6-5 and TRBJ1-3, with D perhaps TRBD1 (5 bases). Trimming stripped 3 bases from V and 0 bases from J, with 12 bases between. This CDR3 comprises 16 residues. Germline CDR1 reads MNHEY; CDR2 reads SVGAGI. The CDR3 DNA follows: TGTGCCAGCAGTTATTCGGACACCAGCTCTGGAAACACCATATATTTT. The encoded protein is CASSYSDTSSGNTIYF.

This chain uses TRBV27 with TRBJ2-1; possibly TRBD2 for D (6 bases). Germline assignment: CDR1 MNHEY and CDR2 SMNVEV (reference sequence). The V end lost 10 bases, the J end lost 2 bases, and 12 bases lay between the germline ends. The CDR3 sequence is 13 residues long. In DNA, the CDR3 is TGTGCCACTAAGAGCGGGCCCTACAATGAGCAGTTCTTC. Its protein product is CATKSGPYNEQFF.

This clone turned up a few times. The chain has TRBV11-2 and TRBJ2-3; D is ambiguous. V lost 3 bases, J lost 1 base, and 11 bases lay in between. Per the germline V gene, CDR1 is SGHAT and CDR2 is FQNNGV. The CDR3 covers 15 residues. The CDR3 spells CASSFSFAGTDTQYF. CDR3 nucleotides: TGTGCCAGCAGCTTTAGTTTCGCCGGCACAGATACGCAGTATTTT. Using reference TRBV11-2 and TRBJ2-3 for the parts outside the CDR3, the full variable domain is EAGVAQSPRYKIIEKRQSVAFWCNPISGHATLYWYQQILGQGPKLLIQFQNNGVVDDSQLPKDRFSAERLKGVDSTLKIQPAKLEDSAVYLCASSFSFAGTDTQYFGPGTRLTVL.

The chain has TRBV29-1 and TRBJ1-1; weak D call: TRBD1 (5 bases). Trimming pared 3 bases from V and 2 bases from J, leaving 19 bases between. Germline lookup yields CDR1 SQVTM and CDR2 ANQGSEA. This CDR3 contains 16 residues. In nucleotides, the CDR3 is TGCAGCGTTGACTCCCAAGTGGGGGGACGCAACACTGAAGCTTTCTTT. This gives the protein CSVDSQVGGRNTEAFF.

The V gene is TRBV9, the J gene TRBJ2-2, with 9 positions matching TRBD1. With 0 bases clipped from V and 7 bases from J, the junction kept 10 bases outside the gene matches. CDR1 is SGDLS and CDR2 is YYNGEE in the germline V gene. This CDR3 has 17 amino acids. CDR3 in DNA: TGTGCCAGCAGCGTAGAGGGGACAGGGTATTTCAGCGGGGAGCTGTTTTTT. This translates into CASSVEGTGYFSGELFF.

This chain connects TRBV11-2 to TRBJ2-5; 12 nucleotides line up with TRBD2. The CDR3 contains 16 residues. After removal of 3 bases from V and 1 base from J, the junction contained 3 bases not matched to a gene. Germline values: CDR1 SGHAT, CDR2 FQNNGV. This CDR3 is CASSFRLAGAQETQYF. CDR3 nucleotides: TGTGCCAGCAGCTTCCGACTAGCGGGGGCCCAAGAGACCCAGTACTTC.

This clone occurred a few times. The chain carries TRBV15 and TRBJ2-7, with 8 bases identical to TRBD1. This CDR3 region has 15 residues. Germline CDR1 LNHNV, CDR2 YYDKDF (reference sequence). Trimming removed 3 bases from V and 2 bases from J; junction bases left unmatched: 6. This chain's CDR3 is CATSRWTGSTYEQYF. The CDR3, as DNA: TGTGCCACCAGCAGGTGGACAGGGTCAACCTACGAGCAGTACTTC.

This clone was observed a few times. The rearrangement uses TRBV18 and TRBJ1-6; possible D gene TRBD1, 5 bases. V lost 3 bases to trimming and J lost 7 bases, with 13 bases between them. Germline V CDR1 and CDR2: KGHSH, LQKENI. This CDR3 has 15 residues. The CDR3 DNA reads TGTGCCAGCTCACCCCAGGGTAGGGAAAATTCACCCCTCCACTTT. It codes for CASSPQGRENSPLHF.

The gene calls are TRBV18 and TRBJ2-1; the match to TRBD2 covers 8 bases. CDR3 size: 15 residues. Germline V gene data show CDR1 as KGHSH and CDR2 as LQKENI. The J segment lost 1 base and the V segment lost 5 bases, leaving 4 bases of the junction unmatched. The chain's CDR3 is CASSILAESYNEQFF. The CDR3 bases are TGTGCCAGCTCAATACTAGCGGAGTCCTACAATGAGCAGTTCTTC.

This clone came up a few times. The chain is built from TRBV11-2 and TRBJ1-4; TRBD1 might be the D (6 bases). Trimming took 8 bases from V and 5 from J, leaving 15 bases between them. Germline V lookup: CDR1 SGHAT, CDR2 FQNNGV. This CDR3 is 14 amino acids long. CDR3 sequence (DNA): TGTGCCAGCCGGGTCGCAGGGGTCAATGAAAAACTGTTTTTT. It specifies CASRVAGVNEKLFF.

This sequence joins TRBV30 and TRBJ1-5; the D gene is possibly TRBD1 (6 bases). Per germline, CDR1 GTSNPN and CDR2 SVGIG (reference sequence). There are 15 residues in the CDR3. The germline V and J ends were trimmed by 2 bases and 2 bases, with 13 bases remaining between them. DNA for the CDR3: TGTGCCTGGAGTAAATCTTCAGGGGGCAATCAGCCCCAGCATTTT. The encoded protein is CAWSKSSGGNQPQHF.

This clone was found once. The rearrangement links TRBV5-6 to TRBJ2-6; D may be TRBD1 (6 bases). CDR3 length: 15 amino acids. Trimming pared 0 bases from V and 4 bases from J, leaving 8 bases between. Germline values: CDR1 SGHDT, CDR2 YYEEEE. CDR3: CASSLGQEGANVLTF. The CDR3 bases are TGTGCCAGCAGCTTGGGACAGGAGGGGGCCAACGTCCTGACTTTC.

This clone turned up a few times. This sample includes further DNA sequences coding for the same CDR3. The chain employs TRBV28 and TRBJ2-7, with TRBD1 matching 8 bases. Losses at the gene ends were 6 bases for V and 4 bases for J; bases not matched to a gene: 5. This CDR3 is built from 13 residues. Germline CDR1 MDHEN, CDR2 SYDVKM. The CDR3 DNA reads TGTGCCAGCAGCCTAGGACAGGGATACGAGCAGTACTTC. Amino acid sequence: CASSLGQGYEQYF. The variable domain in full, with the rest retrieved from reference TRBV28 and TRBJ2-7, is DVKVTQSSRYLVKRTGEKVFLECVQDMDHENMFWYRQDPGLGLRLIYFSYDVKMKEKGDIPEGYSVSREKKERFSLILESASTNQTSMYLCASSLGQGYEQYFGPGTRLTVT.

This clone has more than one count but fewer than ten. The chain couples TRBV5-1 to TRBJ2-2; a possible D gene is TRBD1 (6 bases). CDR3 size: 15 residues. The V end lost 1 base, the J end lost 2 bases, and 9 bases lay between the germline ends. Germline V gene sequence: CDR1 SGHRS, CDR2 YFSETQ. As DNA, the CDR3 is TGCGCCAGCAGCTTGCTGGGACACAACACCGGGGAGCTGTTTTTT. The encoded protein is CASSLLGHNTGELFF.

This chain connects TRBV7-9 to TRBJ1-5, with D uncertain. The CDR3 loop spans 12 amino acids. Trimming stripped 4 bases from V and 3 bases from J, with 4 bases between. Germline V CDR1 and CDR2: SEHNR, FQNEAQ (reference sequence). The CDR3 sequence: CASSSNNQPQHF. DNA for the CDR3: TGTGCCAGCAGCTCAAACAATCAGCCCCAGCATTTT.

This clone was recorded a few times. This rearrangement joins TRBV5-4 to TRBJ2-5, with TRBD1 matching over 8 bases. V lost 5 bases and J lost 4; bases outside the gene matches: 10. Looked up from germline, CDR1 is SGHNT and CDR2 is YYREEE (reference sequence). The CDR3 is 15 amino acids. The CDR3 protein is CASRSQGARVETQYF. DNA of the CDR3: TGTGCCAGCAGATCGCAGGGGGCAAGGGTAGAGACCCAGTACTTC.

This clone was recorded a few times. The chain employs TRBV19 and TRBJ2-1; maybe TRBD2 (7 bases). The V and J ends lost 5 bases and 10 bases respectively, with 21 bases between them. This CDR3 has 15 residues. Germline V gives CDR1 LNHDA, CDR2 SQIVND (reference sequence). The CDR3 region is CASSSPAGTKGEQFF. The CDR3, as DNA: TGTGCCAGTAGTTCCCCAGCGGGGACAAAAGGGGAGCAGTTCTTC.

The rearrangement links TRBV30 to TRBJ2-2; D gene ambiguous. Germline V gene data show CDR1 as GTSNPN and CDR2 as SVGIG (reference sequence). Trimming took 2 bases from V and 4 from J, leaving 8 bases between them. The CDR3 covers 13 residues. The CDR3 loop reads CAWSRMSTGELFF. As DNA, the CDR3 is TGTGCCTGGAGTCGGATGAGCACCGGGGAGCTGTTTTTT.

As concerns this clone: The same CDR3 can be traced to other DNA sequences in this sample. The gene calls are TRBV20-1 and TRBJ1-1, with D perhaps TRBD1 (5 bases). CDR1 is DFQATT, CDR2 SNEGSKA, per germline (reference sequence). The CDR3 consists of 11 residues. The ends were cut back, 6 bases at V and 5 bases at J, with 10 bases in the middle. The chain's CDR3 is CSARTSTEAFF. In nucleotides, the CDR3 is TGCAGTGCCCGGACATCTACTGAAGCTTTCTTT.

The chain employs TRBV4-3 and TRBJ2-5, with 9 positions matching TRBD2. V shed 1 base and J 5 bases; nucleotides not matched to a gene: 8. Germline V CDR1 and CDR2: LGHNA, YSLEER. This CDR3 contains 16 residues. DNA of the CDR3: TGCGCCAGCAGCCAAGTTGGACTAGCGTCTTTGGAGACCCAGTACTTC. The encoded protein is CASSQVGLASLETQYF.

V is TRBV4-1 and J is TRBJ2-1, with D tentatively TRBD1 (5 bases). CDR3 size: 14 residues. CDR1 and CDR2 (germline): MGHRA, YSYEKL. V lost 3 bases, J lost 10 bases, and 16 bases lay in between. The CDR3 bases are TGCGCCAGCAGCCACGCTACAGGAAACTCCGAGCAGTTCTTC. Translating it yields CASSHATGNSEQFF.

This clone was observed a few times. The V call is TRBV10-3, the J call TRBJ2-1; D is possibly TRBD1 or TRBD2 (5 bases each). Trimming stripped 3 bases from V and 11 bases from J, with 20 bases between. This CDR3 is built from 15 residues. In germline, CDR1 is ENHRY, CDR2 SYGVKD. CDR3 loop: CAISDSRDRAGKQFF. The CDR3 DNA reads as TGTGCCATCAGTGACTCCAGGGACCGAGCAGGCAAGCAGTTCTTC.

The chain employs TRBV9 and TRBJ2-1; 13 bases align to TRBD2. V shed 3 bases and J 5 bases; nucleotides not matched to a gene: 2. This CDR3 spans 15 amino acids. CDR1 is SGDLS, CDR2 YYNGEE, per germline. The CDR3 region is CASSAGTSGNNEQFF. CDR3 nucleotides: TGTGCCAGCAGCGCCGGGACTAGCGGGAACAATGAGCAGTTCTTC.